These 16 T cell receptor beta chains share one sample of origin, sequenced in a study of cytomegalovirus exposure and HLA in healthy donors. Primers for the PCR totalled 60 Vbeta and 13 Jbeta. This table comes from immunoSEQ multiplex PCR, and its TCRdb copy is limited to in-frame clones, with some not included. The sample consists of around 140,000 clones, 77% of them appearing once. The source material was PBMCs. The origin of the receptors is a male donor in good health and CMV-seronegative.

This sequence joins TRBV7-9 and TRBJ1-1, with D unclear. The CDR3 loop spans 14 amino acids. The V gene lost 5 bases and the J gene lost 1 base, with 11 bases spanning the gap. Germline CDR1 and CDR2: SEHNR and FQNEAQ (reference sequence). The CDR3 here is CASSPGSSNTEAFF. CDR3 DNA: TGTGCCAGCAGCCCCGGGTCTTCGAACACTGAAGCTTTCTTT.

The CDR3 protein is CASSHHEGLAGGYEQYF. For the CDR3, the DNA is TGCGCCAGCAGTCATCACGAGGGACTAGCGGGGGGTTACGAGCAGTACTTC. This chain connects TRBV4-1 to TRBJ2-7; 15 bases agree with TRBD2. This CDR3 region has 17 residues. V gave up 6 bases and J gave up 4 bases; unmatched junction bases: 10. CDR1 and CDR2 (germline): MGHRA, YSYEKL.

This clone turned up a few times. The rearrangement uses TRBV18 and TRBJ1-1; D not resolved. Between the trimmed V and J ends, which lost 2 bases and 5 bases, there was a span of 6 bases. The CDR3 is 12 residues long. The germline gives CDR1 KGHSH, CDR2 LQKENI. CDR3 residues: CASSPGETEAFF. As DNA, the CDR3 is TGTGCCAGCTCACCAGGAGAAACTGAAGCTTTCTTT.

This sequence joins TRBV25-1 and TRBJ2-7; no clear D. Per germline, CDR1 MGHDK and CDR2 SYGVNS. V lost 2 bases and J lost 5, with 4 bases in between. The CDR3 has 11 amino acids. The CDR3 DNA is TGTGCCAGCAGTGAAAATAACGAGCAGTACTTC. Amino acid sequence: CASSENNEQYF.

This chain connects TRBV10-3 to TRBJ2-7; maybe TRBD1 (6 bases). Per germline, CDR1 ENHRY and CDR2 SYGVKD. Trimming removed 10 bases at V and 6 bases at J, with 13 bases between. The CDR3 totals 11 residues. CDR3 residues: CATNRDREQYF. CDR3 bases: TGTGCCACGAACAGGGACCGCGAGCAGTACTTC.

The table lists this clone with a few counts. The chain carries TRBV6-1 and TRBJ1-1; weak D call: TRBD1 (6 bases). The CDR3 loop spans 14 amino acids. The V and J ends lost 2 bases and 5 bases respectively, with 12 bases between them. Germline V gene data show CDR1 as MNHNS and CDR2 as SASEGT. CDR3 coding DNA: TGTGCCAGCAGTGAACAGGGGAGAAAAACTGAAGCTTTCTTT. Protein: CASSEQGRKTEAFF.

The table lists this clone with a few counts. The J gene is TRBJ1-2, the V gene TRBV6-1; the match to TRBD1 covers 7 bases. This CDR3 contains 13 residues. V gave up 5 bases and J gave up 4 bases; unmatched junction bases: 4. CDR1 is MNHNS and CDR2 is SASEGT in the germline V gene. CDR3 amino acids: CASSLGQFYGYTF. Written as DNA, the CDR3 is TGTGCCAGCAGTTTGGGACAGTTCTATGGCTACACCTTC.

The chain is built from TRBV19 and TRBJ1-5; D perhaps matches TRBD1 (6 bases). Germline V CDR1 and CDR2: LNHDA, SQIVND (reference sequence). The CDR3 sequence is 14 residues long. V was clipped by 4 bases and J by 7 bases, with 14 bases between them. CDR3 sequence reads: CASSTPGGPQPQHF. In DNA form, the CDR3 reads TGTGCCAGTAGTACCCCCGGGGGGCCCCAGCCCCAGCATTTT.

The count of this clone is one. A read error may produce the germline difference seen at one junction end. This chain connects TRBV7-9 to TRBJ2-6; D ambiguous. The germline CDR1 and CDR2 sequences are SEHNR and FQNEAQ (reference sequence). The CDR3 has 16 amino acids. CDR3 bases: TGTTCCAGCCTAGAAGCTGACTCCTCTGGGGCCAACGTCCTGACTTTC. It translates to CSSLEADSSGANVLTF.

The J gene is TRBJ2-7, the V gene TRBV10-1, with D perhaps TRBD1 (6 bases). Germline CDR1 reads WNHNN; CDR2 reads SYGVQD (reference sequence). The ends were cut back, 10 bases at V and 3 bases at J, with 10 bases in the middle. CDR3 size: 11 residues. Here the CDR3 reads CAIRQDYEQYF. Here the CDR3 DNA reads TGCGCCATAAGACAGGACTACGAGCAGTACTTC.

The chain uses TRBV6-1 and TRBJ1-3; the D is unclear. Germline V gives CDR1 MNHNS, CDR2 SASEGT. The V end was cut by 5 bases, the J end by 7 bases, with 12 bases between. The CDR3 totals 13 residues. DNA of the CDR3: TGTGCCAGCAGTCCCGAAGCCTGGAACACCATATATTTT. Protein: CASSPEAWNTIYF.

This chain connects TRBV29-1 to TRBJ1-3; 9 bases are a match to TRBD1. Unmatched junction bases numbered 3, after V lost 6 bases and J lost 3 bases. The CDR3 is made up of 13 amino acids. Germline CDR1 reads SQVTM; CDR2 reads ANQGSEA. CDR3 DNA: TGCAGCGTAGACAGGGGGAGTGGAAACACCATATATTTT. It is translated as CSVDRGSGNTIYF.

The gene calls are TRBV19 and TRBJ2-3; D unresolved. This CDR3 is 14 amino acids long. V was clipped by 4 bases and J by 1 base, with 9 bases between them. The V gene's germline CDR1 is LNHDA and CDR2 SQIVND (reference sequence). DNA of the CDR3: TGTGCCAGTAGTAGGCCCCAAGGCACAGATACGCAGTATTTT. It yields the protein CASSRPQGTDTQYF. The entire variable domain, with the rest obtained from reference TRBV19 and TRBJ2-3, is as follows: DGGITQSPKYLFRKEGQNVTLSCEQNLNHDAMYWYRQDPGQGLRLIYYSQIVNDFQKGDIAEGYSVSREKKESFPLTVTSAQKNPTAFYLCASSRPQGTDTQYFGPGTRLTVL.

This chain joins TRBV7-2 and TRBJ1-2; D not certain. Trimming pared 5 bases from V and 2 bases from J, leaving 9 bases between. The CDR3 runs to 13 residues. Per germline, CDR1 SGHTA and CDR2 FQGNSA. CDR3 region: CASSETGNYGYTF. The CDR3 coding sequence is TGTGCCAGCAGCGAGACGGGAAACTATGGCTACACCTTC. Full variable domain (outside the CDR3, taken from reference TRBV7-2 and TRBJ1-2): GAGVSQSPSNKVTEKGKDVELRCDPISGHTALYWYRQSLGQGLEFLIYFQGNSAPDKSGLPSDRFSAERTGGSVSTLTIQRTQQEDSAVYLCASSETGNYGYTFGSGTRLTVV.

The rearrangement joins TRBV5-1 to TRBJ2-7; TRBD2 is a possible D gene (6 bases). Deletions cut 4 bases from V and 2 bases from J, with 16 bases between. Germline CDR1 and CDR2: SGHRS and YFSETQ. CDR3 length equals 15 residues. DNA of the CDR3: TGCGCCAGCAGCCCCGGTGCGGACTATGCCTACGAGCAGTACTTC. It is translated as CASSPGADYAYEQYF.

The rearrangement joins TRBV28 to TRBJ1-1; D is ambiguous. Trimming shortened V by 4 bases and J by 1 base, and 28 bases separated the two germline ends. This CDR3 is 20 amino acids long. The germline CDR1 and CDR2 sequences are MDHEN and SYDVKM. CDR3: CASSSLLFTRSPKRNTEAFF. The CDR3 DNA reads TGTGCCAGCAGTTCCCTTTTGTTTACTCGTTCCCCCAAGAGGAACACTGAAGCTTTCTTT.